This T cell receptor (beta chain) originates from a study of T cells in Graves' hyperthyroidism and ophthalmopathy. The study defined stable Graves' hyperthyroidism as no ophthalmopathy progression within 18 months. Patients were aged 18 to 65, had disease duration under 2 months, and had newly diagnosed hyperthyroidism. Around 10 ml fresh peripheral blood yielded the PBMCs. Regions amplified from RNA transcripts were the TCR beta CDR3 regions. The study used the HTBI primer set for a first-round RT-PCR of the TCR CDR3. TCRdb reprocessed the multiplex PCR reads with MiXCR, giving one entry per CDR3 protein. In the table there are 500,000 to 650,000 distinct CDR3 sequences, approximately 14% of which are singletons. V was clipped by 6 bases and J by 1 base, with 12 bases between them. The CDR3 loop spans 14 amino acids. CDR1 MNHNS and CDR2 SASEGT come from the germline V gene. Concerning this clonotype itself: Its antigen is not identified.

Broader study findings: Ophthalmopathy onset followed model prediction by a median approximately 7 months.

The rearrangement uses TRBV6-1 and TRBJ1-1; D not resolved. The specimen sequenced was blood. This receptor was taken from a woman aged 40 to 50 with Graves' hyperthyroidism. The CDR3: CASRESAANTEAFF. CDR3 in DNA: TGTGCCAGCAGGGAATCAGCCGCGAACACTGAAGCTTTCTTT.